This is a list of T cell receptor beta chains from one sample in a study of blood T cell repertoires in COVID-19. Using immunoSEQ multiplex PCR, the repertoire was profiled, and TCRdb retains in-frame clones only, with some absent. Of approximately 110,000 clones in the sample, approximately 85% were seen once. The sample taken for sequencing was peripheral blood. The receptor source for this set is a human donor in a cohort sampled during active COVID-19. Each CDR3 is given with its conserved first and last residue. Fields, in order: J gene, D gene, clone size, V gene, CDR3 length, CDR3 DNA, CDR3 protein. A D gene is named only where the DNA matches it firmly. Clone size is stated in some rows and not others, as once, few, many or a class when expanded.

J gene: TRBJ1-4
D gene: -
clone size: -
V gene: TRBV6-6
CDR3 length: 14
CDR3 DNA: TGTGCCAGCAGTTACCCGGAGCAAAATGAAAAACTGTTTTTT
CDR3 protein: CASSYPEQNEKLFF

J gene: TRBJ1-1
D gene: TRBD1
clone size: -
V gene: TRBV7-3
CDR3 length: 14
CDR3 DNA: TGTGCCAGCAGCTTCACAGGGGGGAACACTGAAGCTTTCTTT
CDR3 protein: CASSFTGGNTEAFF

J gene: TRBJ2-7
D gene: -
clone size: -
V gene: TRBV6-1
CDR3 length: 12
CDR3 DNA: TGTGCCAGCAGTGAAAGGGGTTGGGAGCAGTACTTC
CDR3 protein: CASSERGWEQYF

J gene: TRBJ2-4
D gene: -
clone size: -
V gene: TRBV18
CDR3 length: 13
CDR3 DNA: TGTGCCAGCTCACCAATAGAGCCCGGGACACTTCACTTC
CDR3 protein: CASSPIEPGTLHF

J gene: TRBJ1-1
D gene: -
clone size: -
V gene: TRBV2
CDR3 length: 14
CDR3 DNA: TGTGCCAGCACTACCCAAGGGCAGGGCACTGAAGCTTTCTTT
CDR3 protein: CASTTQGQGTEAFF

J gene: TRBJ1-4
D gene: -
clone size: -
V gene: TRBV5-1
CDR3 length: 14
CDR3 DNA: TGCGCCAGCAGCTTGGCAGCAACTAATGAAAAACTGTTTTTT
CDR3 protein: CASSLAATNEKLFF

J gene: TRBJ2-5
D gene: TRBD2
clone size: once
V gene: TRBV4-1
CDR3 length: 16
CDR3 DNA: TGCGCCAGCAGCCTCGTAGCGGGGGGGCCCCAAGAGACCCAGTACTTC
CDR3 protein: CASSLVAGGPQETQYF

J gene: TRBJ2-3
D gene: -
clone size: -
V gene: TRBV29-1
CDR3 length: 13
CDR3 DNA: TGCAGCGTTGAGAGGGCAGGGGCAGATACGCAGTATTTT
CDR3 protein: CSVERAGADTQYF

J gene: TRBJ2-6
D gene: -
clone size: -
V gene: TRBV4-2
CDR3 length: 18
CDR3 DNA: TGTGCCAGCAGCCAACCGGGGATAGGGAACTCTGGGGCCAACGTCCTGACTTTC
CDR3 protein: CASSQPGIGNSGANVLTF

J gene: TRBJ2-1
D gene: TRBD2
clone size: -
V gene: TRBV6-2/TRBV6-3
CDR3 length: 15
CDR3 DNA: TGTGCCAGCAGCAAAAGCGGGGGCCCCTACAATGAGCAGTTCTTC
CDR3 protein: CASSKSGGPYNEQFF

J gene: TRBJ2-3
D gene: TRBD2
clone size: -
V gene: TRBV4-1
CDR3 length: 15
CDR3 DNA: TGCGCCAGCAGCCATGGGACTAGCGACACAGATACGCAGTATTTT
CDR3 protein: CASSHGTSDTDTQYF

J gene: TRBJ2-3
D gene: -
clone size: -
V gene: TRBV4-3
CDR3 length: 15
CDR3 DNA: TGCGCCAGCCGGAGAAGCTCGGGGGGCACAGATACGCAGTATTTT
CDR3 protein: CASRRSSGGTDTQYF

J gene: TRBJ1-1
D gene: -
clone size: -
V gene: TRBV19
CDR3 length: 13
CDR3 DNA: TGTGCCAGTAGTGTCCATGAGAGGGCTGAAGCTTTCTTT
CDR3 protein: CASSVHERAEAFF

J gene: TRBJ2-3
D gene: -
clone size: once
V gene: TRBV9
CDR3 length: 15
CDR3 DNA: TGTGCCAGCAGTCGAATAGCTCCGGCGACAGATACGCAGTATTTT
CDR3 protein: CASSRIAPATDTQYF

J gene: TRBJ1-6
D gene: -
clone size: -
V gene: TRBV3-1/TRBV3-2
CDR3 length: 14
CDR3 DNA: TGTGCCAGCAGCCTGAGCGGGGGGAATTCACCCCTCCACTTT
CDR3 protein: CASSLSGGNSPLHF

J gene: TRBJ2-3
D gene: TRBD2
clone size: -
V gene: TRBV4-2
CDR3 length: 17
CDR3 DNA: TGTGCCAGCAGCCAAGTTTCCGTACTAGCGGGAGGGGATACGCAGTATTTT
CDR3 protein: CASSQVSVLAGGDTQYF

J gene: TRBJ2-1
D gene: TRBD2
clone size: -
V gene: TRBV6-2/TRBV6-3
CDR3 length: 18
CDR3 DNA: TGTGCCAGCAGTTACCCTTTAGGTCGGGGGGGCTTCAACAATGAGCAGTTCTTC
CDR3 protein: CASSYPLGRGGFNNEQFF

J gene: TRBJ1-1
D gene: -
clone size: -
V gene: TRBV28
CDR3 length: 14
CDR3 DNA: TGTGCCAGCAGTTCCCCAGGACAGAACACTGAAGCTTTCTTT
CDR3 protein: CASSSPGQNTEAFF

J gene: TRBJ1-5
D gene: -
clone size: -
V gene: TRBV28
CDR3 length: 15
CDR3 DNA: TGTGCCAGCAGTTATACAGGTCCTAGCAATCAGCCCCAGCATTTT
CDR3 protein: CASSYTGPSNQPQHF

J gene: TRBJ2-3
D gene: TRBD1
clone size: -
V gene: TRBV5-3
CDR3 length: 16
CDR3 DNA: TGTGCCAGAAGCCGCACGGGACAGGCAGTCACAGATACGCAGTATTTT
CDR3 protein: CARSRTGQAVTDTQYF

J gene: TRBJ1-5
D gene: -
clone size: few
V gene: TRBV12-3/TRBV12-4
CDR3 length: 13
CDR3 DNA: TGTGCCAGCAGTCAGGTGGAAAATCAGCCCCAGCATTTT
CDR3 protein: CASSQVENQPQHF

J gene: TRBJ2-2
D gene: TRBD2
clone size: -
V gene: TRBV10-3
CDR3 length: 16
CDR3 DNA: TGTGCCACGACCGGGACTAGCGGGGGGGACACCGGGGAGCTGTTTTTT
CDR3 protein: CATTGTSGGDTGELFF

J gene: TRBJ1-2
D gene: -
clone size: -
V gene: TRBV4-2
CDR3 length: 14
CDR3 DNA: TGTGCCAGCAGCCTCCGGGGAGCAATTCCTGGCTACACCTTC
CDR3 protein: CASSLRGAIPGYTF

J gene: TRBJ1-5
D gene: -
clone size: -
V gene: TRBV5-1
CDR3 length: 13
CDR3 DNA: TGCGCCAGCAGCTTCGGAGGTGATCAGCCCCAGCATTTT
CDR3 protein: CASSFGGDQPQHF

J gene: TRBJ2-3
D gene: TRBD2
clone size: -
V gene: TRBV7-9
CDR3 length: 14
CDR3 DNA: TGTGCCAGCAGCTTACTAGCGGCCATTCATACGCAGTATTTT
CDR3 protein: CASSLLAAIHTQYF

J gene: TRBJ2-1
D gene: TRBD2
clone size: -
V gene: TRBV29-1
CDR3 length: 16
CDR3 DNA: TGCAGCGTTCCCTCGGCTAGCGGGAGGACCGACAATGAGCAGTTCTTC
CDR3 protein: CSVPSASGRTDNEQFF

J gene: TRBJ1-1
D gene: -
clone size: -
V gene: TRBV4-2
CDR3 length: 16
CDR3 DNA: TGTGCCAGCAGCCAATTCGGTGGGGGCGAGGGGACTGAAGCTTTCTTT
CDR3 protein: CASSQFGGGEGTEAFF

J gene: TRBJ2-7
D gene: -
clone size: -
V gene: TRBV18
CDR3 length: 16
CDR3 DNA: TGTGCCAGCTCACCACGAAACCAACAGGGTCCCTACGAGCAGTACTTC
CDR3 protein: CASSPRNQQGPYEQYF

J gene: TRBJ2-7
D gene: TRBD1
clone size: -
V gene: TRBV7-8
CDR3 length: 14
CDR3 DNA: TGTGCCAGCAGCCGCCTCGGGACAGGCCTCGAGCAGTACTTC
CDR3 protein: CASSRLGTGLEQYF

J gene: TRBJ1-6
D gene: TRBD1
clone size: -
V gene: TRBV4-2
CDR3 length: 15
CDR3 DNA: TGTGCCAGCAGCCAAGATTCGACAGGGATGCCACCCCTCCACTTT
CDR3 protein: CASSQDSTGMPPLHF

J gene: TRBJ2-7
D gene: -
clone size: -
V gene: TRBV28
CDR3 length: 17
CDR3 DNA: TGTGCCAGCAGTTTTCCTGCGTCCGGGACACCAGACTACGAGCAGTACTTC
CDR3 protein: CASSFPASGTPDYEQYF

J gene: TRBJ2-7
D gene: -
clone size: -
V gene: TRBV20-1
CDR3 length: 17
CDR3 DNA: TGCAGTGCTAGTGGGGTGGCGGGACTGGTAAGGTGGTACGAGCAGTACTTC
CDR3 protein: CSASGVAGLVRWYEQYF

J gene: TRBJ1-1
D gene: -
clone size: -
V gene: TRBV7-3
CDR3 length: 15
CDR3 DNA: TGTGCCAGCAGCTTAATAGCCGGGGATGGGATTGAAGCTTTCTTT
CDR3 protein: CASSLIAGDGIEAFF

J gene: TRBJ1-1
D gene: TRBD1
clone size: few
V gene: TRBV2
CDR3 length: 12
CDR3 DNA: TGTGCCAGCAGTAGCTCGACAGGGAGGGCTTTCTTT
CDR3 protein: CASSSSTGRAFF

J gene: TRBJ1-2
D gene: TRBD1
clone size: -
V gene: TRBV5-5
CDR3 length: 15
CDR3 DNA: TGTGCCAGCACCACCGGGGCCCAGGGGGCGGATGGCTACACCTTC
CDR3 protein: CASTTGAQGADGYTF

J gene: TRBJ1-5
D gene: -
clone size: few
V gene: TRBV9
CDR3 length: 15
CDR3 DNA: TGTGCCAGCAGCGTAGCAGGTGCCAGCAATCAGCCCCAGCATTTT
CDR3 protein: CASSVAGASNQPQHF

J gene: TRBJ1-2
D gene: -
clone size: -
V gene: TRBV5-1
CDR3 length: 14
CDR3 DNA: TGCGCCAGCAGCTTGGAGTTTTCAGGTATAAACTACACCTTC
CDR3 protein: CASSLEFSGINYTF

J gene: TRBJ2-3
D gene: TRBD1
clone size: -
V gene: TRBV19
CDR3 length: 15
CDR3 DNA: TGTGCCAGTAGTATGACGGGACAGGGCACAGATACGCAGTATTTT
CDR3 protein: CASSMTGQGTDTQYF

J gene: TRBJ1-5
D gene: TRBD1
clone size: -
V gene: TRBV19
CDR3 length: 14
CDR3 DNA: TGTGCCAGCGATACACAGGGGGCTAATCAGCCCCAGCATTTT
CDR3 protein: CASDTQGANQPQHF

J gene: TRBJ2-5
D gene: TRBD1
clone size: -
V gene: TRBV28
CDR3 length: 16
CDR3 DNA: TGTGCCAGCAGTTTACAGGGACAGGGGTTAGTGGAGACCCAGTACTTC
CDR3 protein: CASSLQGQGLVETQYF

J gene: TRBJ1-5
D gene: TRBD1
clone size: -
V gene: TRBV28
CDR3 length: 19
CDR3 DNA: TGTGCCAGCAGTCCCAGACGTATAACCGACAGGGAGGAAAGTCAGCCCCAGCATTTT
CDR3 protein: CASSPRRITDREESQPQHF

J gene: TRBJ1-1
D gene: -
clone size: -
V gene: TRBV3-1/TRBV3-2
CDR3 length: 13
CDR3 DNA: TGTGCCAGCAGCCAAGTAGGGGGTACTGAAGCTTTCTTT
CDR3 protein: CASSQVGGTEAFF